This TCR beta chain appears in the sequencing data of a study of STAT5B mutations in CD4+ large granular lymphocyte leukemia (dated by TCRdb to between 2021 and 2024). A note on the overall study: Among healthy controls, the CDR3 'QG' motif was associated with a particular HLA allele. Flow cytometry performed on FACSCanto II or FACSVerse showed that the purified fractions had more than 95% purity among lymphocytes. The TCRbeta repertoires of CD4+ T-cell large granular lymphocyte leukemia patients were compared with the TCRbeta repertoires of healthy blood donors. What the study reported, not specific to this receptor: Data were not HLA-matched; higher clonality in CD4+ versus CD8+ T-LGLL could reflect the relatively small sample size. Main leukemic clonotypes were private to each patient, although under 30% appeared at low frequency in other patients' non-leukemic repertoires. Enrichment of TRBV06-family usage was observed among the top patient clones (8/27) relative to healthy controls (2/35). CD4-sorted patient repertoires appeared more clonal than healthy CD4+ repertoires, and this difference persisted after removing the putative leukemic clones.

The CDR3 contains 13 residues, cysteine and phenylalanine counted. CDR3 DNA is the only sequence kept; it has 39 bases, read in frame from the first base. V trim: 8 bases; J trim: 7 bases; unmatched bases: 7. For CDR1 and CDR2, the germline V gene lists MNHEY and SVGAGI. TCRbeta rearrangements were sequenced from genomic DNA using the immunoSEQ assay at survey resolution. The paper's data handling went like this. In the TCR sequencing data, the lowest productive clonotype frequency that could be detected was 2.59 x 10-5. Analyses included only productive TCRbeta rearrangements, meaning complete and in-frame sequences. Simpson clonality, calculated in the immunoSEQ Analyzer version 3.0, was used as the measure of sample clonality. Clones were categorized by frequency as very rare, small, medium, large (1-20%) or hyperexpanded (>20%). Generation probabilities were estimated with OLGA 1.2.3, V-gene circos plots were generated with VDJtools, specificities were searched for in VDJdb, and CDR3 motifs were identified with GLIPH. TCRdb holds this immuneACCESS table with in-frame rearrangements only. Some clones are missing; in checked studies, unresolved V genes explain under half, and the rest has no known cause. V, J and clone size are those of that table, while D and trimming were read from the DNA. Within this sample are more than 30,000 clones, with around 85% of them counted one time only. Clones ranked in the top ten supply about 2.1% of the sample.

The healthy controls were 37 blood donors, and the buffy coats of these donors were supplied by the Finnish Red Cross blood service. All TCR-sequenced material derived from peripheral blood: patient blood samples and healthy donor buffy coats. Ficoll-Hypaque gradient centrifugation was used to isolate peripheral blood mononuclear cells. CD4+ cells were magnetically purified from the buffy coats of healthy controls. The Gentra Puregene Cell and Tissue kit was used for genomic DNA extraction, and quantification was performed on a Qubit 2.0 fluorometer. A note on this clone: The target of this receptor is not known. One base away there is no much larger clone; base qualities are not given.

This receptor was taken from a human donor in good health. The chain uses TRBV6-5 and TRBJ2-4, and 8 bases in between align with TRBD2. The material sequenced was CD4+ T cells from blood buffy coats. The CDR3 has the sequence CASSRGGGNIQYF. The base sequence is TGTGCCAGCTCCCGGGGGGGAGGGAACATTCAGTACTTC.